The present T cell receptor beta chain was sequenced within a study of blood T cells in healthy people across ages. Primers used in a second PCR of about 6 to 11 cycles were a sample-barcoded 5' primer and a J-beta primer mix. TCRdb re-called the 5' RACE reads through MiXCR, storing one row per CDR3 protein. In the table there are some 780,000 distinct CDR3 sequences, roughly 56% of which are singletons. Peripheral blood was drawn, approximately 9.4 milliliters per donor. CDR3 length: 14 amino acids. Germline V lookup: CDR1 SGHTA, CDR2 FQGNSA. J was trimmed by 7 bases and V by 5 bases; bases with no gene match: 5.

Sample: blood. This TCR came from a man aged 35-49 years in good health. The J gene is TRBJ2-2, the V gene TRBV7-2, with 9 nucleotides matching TRBD2. The CDR3 spells CASSQGLANGELFF. The CDR3 bases are TGTGCCAGCAGCCAAGGACTAGCGAACGGGGAGCTGTTTTTT.